These 9 T cell receptor beta chains originate from one sample sequenced in a study of blood T cell repertoires in COVID-19. Sequenced by immunoSEQ multiplex PCR; TCRdb stores in-frame clones only, minus some. The table shows some 290,000 clones, with roughly nine tenths occurring only once. The sequenced material came from peripheral blood. The source is a woman in her 30s with COVID-19, enrolled during active disease.

The rearrangement links TRBV14 to TRBJ2-7, with 7 bases lining up with TRBD1. Germline V gives CDR1 SGHDN, CDR2 FVKESK. Germline trimming cut 1 base from V and 3 bases from J; bases unmatched to any gene: 9. The CDR3 runs 16 residues. CDR3 protein: CASSQAGDRVRYEQYF. The CDR3 coding sequence is TGTGCCAGCAGCCAAGCCGGGGACAGAGTTCGCTACGAGCAGTACTTC.

The V gene is TRBV29-1, the J gene TRBJ2-7; D not certain. The CDR3 has 11 residues. CDR1 and CDR2 from the germline V gene are SQVTM and ANQGSEA. Trimming took 0 bases from V and 3 from J, leaving 3 bases between them. The DNA of the CDR3 is TGCAGCGTTGAAGACAGCTACGAGCAGTACTTC. It codes for CSVEDSYEQYF.

V gene TRBV2 combines with J gene TRBJ1-4; TRBD1 is a possible D gene (5 bases). Trimming cost V 2 bases and J 3 bases, with 13 bases left between them. In germline, CDR1 is SNHLY, CDR2 FYNNEI. The CDR3 is made up of 16 amino acids. For the CDR3, the DNA is TGTGCCAGCAGTGAATGGGGGGGTATGGCTAATGAAAAACTGTTTTTT. Amino acid sequence: CASSEWGGMANEKLFF.

The V gene is TRBV5-4, the J gene TRBJ2-5; D is perhaps TRBD2 (5 bases). The CDR3 is 13 residues long. V was trimmed by 4 bases and J by 2 bases, leaving 9 bases between them. Germline loops: CDR1 SGHNT, CDR2 YYREEE (reference sequence). The CDR3 nucleotides read TGTGCCAGCAGCGGAGGACGGCAAGAGACCCAGTACTTC. It encodes CASSGGRQETQYF. Supplemented by reference TRBV5-4 and TRBJ2-5, the full variable domain reads ETGVTQSPTHLIKTRGQQVTLRCSSQSGHNTVSWYQQALGQGPQFIFQYYREEENGRGNFPPRFSGLQFPNYSSELNVNALELDDSALYLCASSGGRQETQYFGPGTRLLVL.

The rearrangement uses TRBV28 and TRBJ1-1, with D tentatively TRBD1 (5 bases). The CDR3 is 15 residues long. V was shortened by 5 bases and J by 4 bases, with 17 bases between the two germline ends. Germline assignment: CDR1 MDHEN and CDR2 SYDVKM. The CDR3 nucleotides are TGTGCCAGCAGTATAAGGGGTCGAAGGAGCACTGAAGCTTTCTTT. It specifies CASSIRGRRSTEAFF.

The gene calls are TRBV29-1 and TRBJ1-2; 12 bases match TRBD1. V gave up 3 bases and J gave up 8 bases; unmatched junction bases: 10. There are 15 residues in the CDR3. Germline V gene data show CDR1 as SQVTM and CDR2 as ANQGSEA. CDR3 nucleotide sequence: TGCAGCGTTGAGGGACGGGGACAGGGGGCGCGAGGCTACACCTTC. Protein: CSVEGRGQGARGYTF. Full variable domain (missing parts from reference TRBV29-1 and TRBJ1-2): SAVISQKPSRDICQRGTSLTIQCQVDSQVTMMFWYRQQPGQSLTLIATANQGSEATYESGFVIDKFPISRPNLTFSTLTVSNMSPEDSSIYLCSVEGRGQGARGYTFGSGTRLTVV.

This clone occurred a few times. The chain has TRBV5-1 and TRBJ2-1, with a tentative D call TRBD2 (6 bases). The CDR3 totals 14 residues. The germline V gene encodes CDR1 SGHRS and CDR2 YFSETQ. The V end lost 7 bases, the J end lost 2 bases, and 13 bases lay between the germline ends. The CDR3 sequence is CASHGGMTYNEQFF. CDR3 sequence (DNA): TGCGCCAGCCACGGGGGAATGACCTACAATGAGCAGTTCTTC.

The chain combines TRBV7-2 with TRBJ2-5; weak D call: TRBD2 (6 bases). The J call may be mistaken, given a closer DNA end match to TRBJ2-7. CDR3 length: 14 residues. The germline gives CDR1 SGHTA, CDR2 FQGNSA. CDR3 DNA sequence: TGTGCCAGCAGCCTTGGGACTTCCTACTACGAGCAGTACTTC. It specifies CASSLGTSYYEQYF.

This sequence joins TRBV12-5 and TRBJ1-5, with D possibly TRBD1 on 6 matching bases. V was clipped by 5 bases and J by 0 bases, with 14 bases between them. Germline CDR1 is LGHNT and CDR2 is FRNRAP. The CDR3 covers 16 residues. DNA for the CDR3: TGTGCTAGTGGTCTCCGAGGGGGGGATAGCAATCAGCCCCAGCATTTT. Protein: CASGLRGGDSNQPQHF. Combining the CDR3 with reference TRBV12-5 and TRBJ1-5 gives the whole variable domain DARVTQTPRHKVTEMGQEVTMRCQPILGHNTVFWYRQTMMQGLELLAYFRNRAPLDDSGMPKDRFSAEMPDATLATLKIQPSEPRDSAVYFCASGLRGGDSNQPQHFGDGTRLSIL.